This T cell receptor beta chain was captured in a study of blood T cell repertoires in COVID-19. Turning to the study itself: T cells, B-cell-depleted T cells, or PBMCs supplied cDNA or gDNA.

The trim removed 0 bases at V and 3 bases at J, leaving 1 base unmatched. The CDR3 runs 15 residues. Germline CDR1 is MNHEY and CDR2 is SMNVEV (reference sequence). The table came from immunoSEQ multiplex PCR; TCRdb's copy has only in-frame clones and leaves some out. The table records 300,000 or so clones, just under 90% of them present only once. The sequenced sample was peripheral blood. This chain joins TRBV27 and TRBJ2-1, with TRBD1 matching over 8 bases. This receptor was taken from a woman in her thirties or forties with acute or convalescent COVID-19. The CDR3, as DNA: TGTGCCAGCAGTTTATCAGGGACAGGCTACAATGAGCAGTTCTTC. Residues: CASSLSGTGYNEQFF.